These T cell receptor beta chains were read from a single sample in a study of monozygotic twins with inflammatory bowel disease. TCRdb re-called the 5' RACE reads; every CDR3 protein appears as one record, without DNA. This sample's clone table lists about 160,000 distinct CDR3 sequences. Material: blood. The receptors originated from a human donor with ulcerative colitis or Crohn's disease, or a healthy co-twin of an affected twin (not recorded which). The CDR3 runs from the conserved cysteine through the conserved F or W.

v_gene: TRBV7-3; j_gene: TRBJ2-1; CDR3aa: CASSFWGAVYNEQFF
v_gene: TRBV6-1; j_gene: TRBJ1-1; CDR3aa: CASRSPFSGFVEAFF
v_gene: TRBV19; j_gene: TRBJ2-5; CDR3aa: CASSITGQGGQETQYF
v_gene: TRBV6-5; j_gene: TRBJ1-4; CDR3aa: CASSSRTGGPEKLFF
v_gene: TRBV27; j_gene: TRBJ1-1; CDR3aa: CASRRQGDTEAFF
v_gene: TRBV6-4; j_gene: TRBJ1-6; CDR3aa: CASSDCRPGGDSPLHF
v_gene: TRBV19; j_gene: TRBJ2-5; CDR3aa: CASSPFFSEVAQETQYF
v_gene: TRBV7-3; j_gene: TRBJ2-3; CDR3aa: CASSLGLGGRTTDTQYF
v_gene: TRBV5-4; j_gene: TRBJ1-2; CDR3aa: CASSRSENYGYTF
v_gene: TRBV14; j_gene: TRBJ2-7; CDR3aa: CASSQDWGRGEQYF
v_gene: TRBV7-2; j_gene: TRBJ1-4; CDR3aa: CASSLAKKKLFF
v_gene: TRBV7-3; j_gene: TRBJ2-1; CDR3aa: CASSLTPSSYNEQFF
v_gene: TRBV6-6; j_gene: TRBJ2-1; CDR3aa: CASSYHPSYNEQFF
v_gene: TRBV19; j_gene: TRBJ1-5; CDR3aa: CASSIDPRNQPQHF
v_gene: TRBV13; j_gene: TRBJ2-3; CDR3aa: CASSSKNAGFMDTQYF
v_gene: TRBV5-4; j_gene: TRBJ2-7; CDR3aa: CASSLAGRIYEQYF
v_gene: TRBV7-2; j_gene: TRBJ1-2; CDR3aa: CASSLGGQAKGYTF
v_gene: TRBV6-1; j_gene: TRBJ2-5; CDR3aa: CASTLSPLAGRVETQYF
v_gene: TRBV5-4; j_gene: TRBJ2-3; CDR3aa: CASSARGSTDTQYF
v_gene: TRBV29-1; j_gene: TRBJ2-5; CDR3aa: CSVGLAGGETQYF
v_gene: TRBV11-2; j_gene: TRBJ1-1; CDR3aa: CASSSEVNTEAFF
v_gene: TRBV9; j_gene: TRBJ1-1; CDR3aa: CASSVGTDLMNTEAFF
v_gene: TRBV5-1; j_gene: TRBJ2-7; CDR3aa: CASSPGGQGAYEQYF
v_gene: TRBV6-5; j_gene: TRBJ2-1; CDR3aa: CASSYPLEEQFF
v_gene: TRBV7-2; j_gene: TRBJ1-1; CDR3aa: CASSLGQAMNTEAFF
v_gene: TRBV6-6; j_gene: TRBJ2-7; CDR3aa: CASTKGLSNYEQYF
v_gene: TRBV7-6; j_gene: TRBJ2-1; CDR3aa: CASSFGTGGNEQFF
v_gene: TRBV6-2/TRBV6-3; j_gene: TRBJ2-7; CDR3aa: CASTPAGGDYEQYF
v_gene: TRBV27; j_gene: TRBJ1-5; CDR3aa: CASSPTGQPQHF
v_gene: TRBV20-1; j_gene: TRBJ1-1; CDR3aa: CSASGGPGHRYTEAFF
v_gene: TRBV20-1; j_gene: TRBJ1-3; CDR3aa: CSARIPSSGNTIYF
v_gene: TRBV20-1; j_gene: TRBJ2-5; CDR3aa: CSARVPVKDRETQYF
v_gene: TRBV5-1; j_gene: TRBJ1-1; CDR3aa: CASSLGVRETEAFF
v_gene: TRBV19; j_gene: TRBJ2-7; CDR3aa: CASSGARGPYEQYF
v_gene: TRBV20-1; j_gene: TRBJ1-1; CDR3aa: CSASPPAGSTEAFF
v_gene: TRBV7-3; j_gene: TRBJ2-1; CDR3aa: CASSLLSGGSVEQFF
v_gene: TRBV20-1; j_gene: TRBJ2-1; CDR3aa: CSARDPGTGSYNEQFF
v_gene: TRBV13; j_gene: TRBJ1-1; CDR3aa: CASSLARRGRGTEAFF
v_gene: TRBV11-2; j_gene: TRBJ2-7; CDR3aa: CASSLLGDAYEQYF
v_gene: TRBV18; j_gene: TRBJ2-1; CDR3aa: CASSAALAGGKNEQFF
v_gene: TRBV7-2; j_gene: TRBJ2-1; CDR3aa: CASSLDTSGRANEQFF
v_gene: TRBV29-1; j_gene: TRBJ1-4; CDR3aa: CSVGGDATNEKLFF
v_gene: TRBV20-1; j_gene: TRBJ1-2; CDR3aa: CSGFLGGNNYGYTF
v_gene: TRBV11-2; j_gene: TRBJ2-7; CDR3aa: CASSLAGGLNEQYF
v_gene: TRBV5-1; j_gene: TRBJ1-1; CDR3aa: CASSLDGRSNTEAFF
v_gene: TRBV29-1; j_gene: TRBJ2-5; CDR3aa: CSVAALVSETQYF
v_gene: TRBV12-3/TRBV12-4; j_gene: TRBJ2-5; CDR3aa: CASSSDRVEETQYF
v_gene: TRBV7-2; j_gene: TRBJ2-2; CDR3aa: CASGNTGELFF
v_gene: TRBV10-3; j_gene: TRBJ1-2; CDR3aa: CAISESKSGDGYTF
v_gene: TRBV5-1; j_gene: TRBJ1-1; CDR3aa: CASSHLGELEAFF
v_gene: TRBV29-1; j_gene: TRBJ2-6; CDR3aa: CSVVAGTSGANVLTF
v_gene: TRBV5-1; j_gene: TRBJ1-2; CDR3aa: CASSLEQGFNYGYTF